These 21 T cell receptor beta chains originate from one sample sequenced in a study of blood T cell repertoires in COVID-19. The data were produced by immunoSEQ multiplex PCR, yet TCRdb's version contains in-frame clones alone and is incomplete. The profile covers 250,000 or so clones, with roughly nine tenths appearing a single time and around 3% taken by the ten largest. Source material: peripheral blood. These receptors all come from a young man with active or convalescent COVID-19.

This sequence joins TRBV7-2 and TRBJ1-2; weak D call: TRBD1 (5 bases). The CDR3 covers 14 residues. Between the trimmed V and J ends, which lost 0 bases and 2 bases, there was a span of 7 bases. Germline-derived CDR1 and CDR2 are SGHTA and FQGNSA. Here the CDR3 DNA reads TGTGCCAGCAGCTTAGCGGCAGGGAACTATGGCTACACCTTC. Protein sequence: CASSLAAGNYGYTF.

The chain combines TRBV5-1 with TRBJ1-4; D gene ambiguous. V lost 0 bases and J lost 3, with 6 bases in between. The germline CDR1 and CDR2 sequences are SGHRS and YFSETQ. The CDR3 totals 14 residues. CDR3 DNA sequence: TGCGCCAGCAGCTTGGATGGAGCTAATGAAAAACTGTTTTTT. It yields the protein CASSLDGANEKLFF.

This clone was picked up one time. The CDR3 DNA sequence: TGTGCCAGCAGTTTATCGTGGCAGGGGGCCCCTAATGGCTACACCTTC. Its translation: CASSLSWQGAPNGYTF. The chain has TRBV27 and TRBJ1-2; TRBD1 aligns across 8 bases. CDR3 length: 16 residues. After removal of 0 bases from V and 6 bases from J, the junction contained 9 bases not matched to a gene. CDR1 and CDR2 from the germline V gene are MNHEY and SMNVEV (reference sequence).

The chain is built from TRBV11-2 and TRBJ2-7, with D unresolved. V was pared by 1 base and J by 3 bases, with 13 bases between. The germline V gene encodes CDR1 SGHAT and CDR2 FQNNGV. This CDR3 spans 15 amino acids. The CDR3 sequence: CASSLVGASGYEQYF. In DNA form, the CDR3 reads TGTGCCAGCAGCTTAGTAGGAGCTTCGGGCTACGAGCAGTACTTC.

The chain is built from TRBV6-2 or TRBV6-3 and TRBJ2-1; a weak D match, TRBD2 (6 bases). The V and J ends lost 6 bases and 3 bases respectively, with 24 bases between them. The CDR3 spans 18 residues. Germline values: CDR1 MNHEY, CDR2 SVGEGT. The CDR3 here is CASSKIAPGTSNYNEQFF. The CDR3 nucleotides read TGTGCCAGCAGCAAGATCGCCCCCGGGACTTCCAACTACAATGAGCAGTTCTTC.

V is TRBV15 and J is TRBJ1-5; 7 bases map to TRBD1. Germline loops: CDR1 LNHNV, CDR2 YYDKDF (reference sequence). V trimming: 1 base; J trimming: 0 bases; junction bases outside the gene matches: 3. The CDR3 has 16 residues. The CDR3 DNA follows: TGTGCCACCAGCAGAGTTGGGACAGCTAGCAATCAGCCCCAGCATTTT. Residues: CATSRVGTASNQPQHF.

The V and J genes are TRBV19 and TRBJ1-1; 8 bases match TRBD1. The CDR3 spans 16 residues. The germline CDR1 and CDR2 sequences are LNHDA and SQIVND (reference sequence). The trim removed 5 bases at V and 4 bases at J, leaving 12 bases unmatched. CDR3 sequence reads: CASSYMTGAGGTEAFF. The CDR3 DNA is TGTGCCAGTAGTTATATGACAGGGGCGGGTGGCACTGAAGCTTTCTTT.

This chain connects TRBV30 to TRBJ1-3, with a weak D call TRBD1 (5 bases). The germline CDR1 and CDR2 sequences are GTSNPN and SVGIG (reference sequence). V lost 0 bases, J lost 0 bases, and 9 bases lay in between. CDR3 length: 15 amino acids. CDR3 sequence: CAWSVGHISGNTIYF. In DNA form, the CDR3 reads TGTGCCTGGAGTGTTGGACATATCTCTGGAAACACCATATATTTT.

This clone was seen a few times. V usage is TRBV7-9 and J usage is TRBJ2-2; 11 bases map to TRBD1. V trimming: 5 bases; J trimming: 5 bases; junction bases outside the gene matches: 10. This CDR3 contains 17 residues. Germline assignment: CDR1 SEHNR and CDR2 FQNEAQ (reference sequence). In nucleotides, the CDR3 is TGTGCCAGCAGCCGAAGAGGACAGGGGGCAGGTACCGGGGAGCTGTTTTTT. Translation gives CASSRRGQGAGTGELFF.

The chain joins TRBV7-2 to TRBJ2-1; D unresolved. Germline CDR1 and CDR2: SGHTA and FQGNSA. This CDR3 is 13 amino acids long. V dropped 5 bases and J dropped 5 bases, with 10 bases sitting between them. The CDR3: CASSHGQNNEQFF. The CDR3, as DNA: TGTGCCAGCAGCCACGGTCAAAACAATGAGCAGTTCTTC.

For this clone: This CDR3 is also generated by other DNA sequences in the sample. The genes are TRBV5-1 and TRBJ2-7; a possible D gene is TRBD1 (5 bases). The V end was cut by 1 base, the J end by 4 bases, with 6 bases between. CDR3 length equals 12 residues. In germline, CDR1 is SGHRS, CDR2 YFSETQ. The CDR3 coding sequence is TGCGCCAGCAGCTTGCAGGGTTACGAGCAGTACTTC. Translating gives CASSLQGYEQYF.

V is TRBV5-4 and J is TRBJ2-3, with 11 bases identical to TRBD2. This CDR3 has 17 amino acids. The trim removed 1 base at V and 7 bases at J, leaving 11 bases unmatched. Germline CDR1 SGHNT, CDR2 YYREEE (reference sequence). CDR3 amino acids: CASSLLIDSGGEYTQYF. The DNA for the CDR3 is TGTGCCAGCAGCTTGTTGATTGATAGCGGGGGGGAATATACGCAGTATTTT. Drawing the rest from reference TRBV5-4 and TRBJ2-3, the complete variable domain is ETGVTQSPTHLIKTRGQQVTLRCSSQSGHNTVSWYQQALGQGPQFIFQYYREEENGRGNFPPRFSGLQFPNYSSELNVNALELDDSALYLCASSLLIDSGGEYTQYFGPGTRLTVL.

This clone was seen once. The J gene is TRBJ2-5, the V gene TRBV15; TRBD2 aligns across 8 bases. The CDR3 totals 13 residues. Germline CDR1 reads LNHNV; CDR2 reads YYDKDF (reference sequence). V shed 3 bases and J 7 bases; nucleotides not matched to a gene: 4. CDR3 DNA sequence: TGTGCCACCAGCAGCGGGAGGGAAGGGACCCAGTACTTC. This encodes CATSSGREGTQYF.

The rearrangement joins TRBV6-2 or TRBV6-3 to TRBJ2-3; TRBD2 matches at 11 bases. The CDR3 has 19 amino acids. Trimming cost V 2 bases and J 0 bases; bases outside gene matches: 10. CDR1 MNHEY and CDR2 SVGEGT come from the germline V gene. CDR3 sequence (DNA): TGTGCCAGCAGTTACGCTAGCGGGGGGCCCAGTGCTAGCACAGATACGCAGTATTTT. This gives the protein CASSYASGGPSASTDTQYF.

This chain links TRBV20-1 with TRBJ1-6; D is unresolved. The germline V gene encodes CDR1 DFQATT and CDR2 SNEGSKA (reference sequence). Trimming took off 3 bases at V and 10 bases at J, with 13 bases between the two ends. The CDR3 length is 13 residues. This CDR3 is CSASSGLGSPLHF. CDR3 in DNA: TGCAGTGCTAGTTCGGGATTGGGCTCACCCCTCCACTTT.

V is TRBV5-8 and J is TRBJ2-1; 16 positions agree with TRBD2. The CDR3 loop spans 15 amino acids. V lost 6 bases to trimming and J lost 10 bases; unmatched junction nucleotides: 7. Germline CDR1 reads SGHTS; CDR2 reads YDEGEE. The CDR3 coding sequence is TGTGCCAGCACCCAGGGGACTAGCGGGAGGGTGGAGCAGTTCTTC. It is translated as CASTQGTSGRVEQFF. The full variable domain, rest sourced from reference TRBV5-8 and TRBJ2-1, is EAGVTQSPTHLIKTRGQQATLRCSPISGHTSVYWYQQALGLGLQFLLWYDEGEERNRGNFPPRFSGRQFPNYSSELNVNALELEDSALYLCASTQGTSGRVEQFFGPGTRLTVL.

The genes are TRBV9 and TRBJ2-5; TRBD2 is a possible D gene (5 bases). The V end was cut by 6 bases, the J end by 1 base, with 13 bases between. The CDR3 loop spans 14 amino acids. Germline values: CDR1 SGDLS, CDR2 YYNGEE. In DNA form, the CDR3 reads TGTGCCAGCAACGAAAGGGAGATCCAAGAGACCCAGTACTTC. Its protein product is CASNEREIQETQYF.

This clone was counted a few times. This rearrangement joins TRBV7-2 to TRBJ1-1; TRBD1 might be the D (6 bases). Germline V gene lookup returns CDR1 SGHTA and CDR2 FQGNSA. The V gene lost 6 bases and the J gene lost 6 bases, with 14 bases spanning the gap. This CDR3 spans 13 amino acids. The CDR3: CASRDTGYAEAFF. In DNA, the CDR3 is TGTGCCAGCAGGGACACAGGGTACGCTGAAGCTTTCTTT.

V gene TRBV11-1 combines with J gene TRBJ1-2; D call uncertain. The CDR3 sequence is 13 residues long. V gave up 0 bases and J gave up 2 bases, with 4 bases separating them. CDR1 is SGHAT and CDR2 is FQDESV in the germline V gene (reference sequence). The CDR3 DNA reads as TGTGCCAGCAGCTTAGCCCGGAACTATGGCTACACCTTC. It encodes CASSLARNYGYTF.

The chain is built from TRBV5-1 and TRBJ2-3; TRBD2 might be the D (6 bases). Germline V CDR1 and CDR2: SGHRS, YFSETQ. Trimming removed 0 bases at V and 3 bases at J, with 11 bases between. The CDR3 length is 15 residues. CDR3 protein: CASSLVGSHTDTQYF. The CDR3 region has the DNA TGCGCCAGCAGCTTGGTCGGGAGCCATACAGATACGCAGTATTTT. The whole variable domain, filled in from reference TRBV5-1 and TRBJ2-3, reads KAGVTQTPRYLIKTRGQQVTLSCSPISGHRSVSWYQQTPGQGLQFLFEYFSETQRNKGNFPGRFSGRQFSNSRSEMNVSTLELGDSALYLCASSLVGSHTDTQYFGPGTRLTVL.

The chain uses TRBV6-2 or TRBV6-3 and TRBJ1-5; weak D call: TRBD1 (5 bases). Germline assignment: CDR1 MNHEY and CDR2 SVGEGT. The V end was cut by 2 bases, the J end by 0 bases, with 8 bases between. The CDR3 runs to 15 residues. CDR3 region: CASSYEGASNQPQHF. The CDR3 DNA sequence: TGTGCCAGCAGTTACGAAGGGGCTAGCAATCAGCCCCAGCATTTT.